This T cell receptor beta chain originates from a study of T cells in Graves' hyperthyroidism and ophthalmopathy. The TCR beta CDR3 regions underwent amplification using RNA transcripts as the source. TCR CDR3 regions were first amplified by RT-PCR with HTBI primers. MiXCR, run by TCRdb on the multiplex PCR reads, gives a single entry per CDR3 protein. In the table there are 400,000 to 600,000 distinct CDR3 sequences, around 20% of which are singletons. The germline gives CDR1 SGHAT, CDR2 FQNNGV. This CDR3 spans 12 amino acids. V lost 4 bases to trimming and J lost 9 bases, with 12 bases between them. At least ten counts were recorded for this clonotype.

The chain joins TRBV11-2 to TRBJ1-2, with D tentatively TRBD1 (5 bases). The specimen sequenced was blood. The TCR was taken from a man younger than 30 with Graves' hyperthyroidism. DNA of the CDR3: TGTGCCAGCAGCTCGAGGCGGGGACGCTACACCTTC. It translates to CASSSRRGRYTF.